These 6 T cell receptor beta chains were all obtained from the same sample, sequenced in a study of OX40 agonist ivuxolimab in advanced cancers. The repertoire was sequenced with immunoSEQ multiplex PCR; TCRdb's copy has only in-frame clones and lacks some. The table shows some 130,000 clones, with 90% occurring only once. The sample here was CD4+ or CD8+ T cells sorted from blood, taken in a trial of the OX40 agonist ivuxolimab. The receptors stem from an adult with an advanced solid tumor such as melanoma, head and neck, liver or kidney cancer.

J is TRBJ2-1 and V is TRBV9, with 8 nucleotides matching TRBD1. CDR1 and CDR2 (germline): SGDLS, YYNGEE. V was clipped by 2 bases and J by 10 bases; unmatched bases: 5. CDR3 length: 13 residues. The CDR3 bases are TGTGCCAGCAGCGTGAACAGGGGGGTCGAGCAGTTCTTC. This sequence encodes CASSVNRGVEQFF.

This chain joins TRBV7-2 and TRBJ2-7, with 8 bases identical to TRBD1. Germline CDR1 SGHTA, CDR2 FQGNSA. With 4 bases clipped from V and 3 bases from J, the junction kept 2 bases outside the gene matches. This CDR3 has 13 amino acids. CDR3 nucleotide sequence: TGTGCCAGCAGCTGGGGACAGGACTACGAGCAGTACTTC. The encoded protein is CASSWGQDYEQYF.

The rearrangement joins TRBV19 to TRBJ1-1; no clear D. Trimming removed 5 bases at V and 1 base at J, with 8 bases between. The germline V gene encodes CDR1 LNHDA and CDR2 SQIVND (reference sequence). CDR3 length equals 13 residues. CDR3 residues: CASSPGANTEAFF. The CDR3 DNA reads as TGTGCCAGTAGTCCGGGTGCGAACACTGAAGCTTTCTTT.

V and J are TRBV11-2 and TRBJ1-4, with 8 nucleotides matching TRBD1. With 5 bases clipped from V and 0 bases from J, the junction kept 8 bases outside the gene matches. Per germline, CDR1 SGHAT and CDR2 FQNNGV. The CDR3 sequence is 17 residues long. In DNA form, the CDR3 reads TGTGCCAGCAGCCACGACAGGGGATCGGCAACTAATGAAAAACTGTTTTTT. This translates into CASSHDRGSATNEKLFF. The variable domain in full, completed from reference TRBV11-2 and TRBJ1-4, reads EAGVAQSPRYKIIEKRQSVAFWCNPISGHATLYWYQQILGQGPKLLIQFQNNGVVDDSQLPKDRFSAERLKGVDSTLKIQPAKLEDSAVYLCASSHDRGSATNEKLFFGSGTQLSVL.

This chain joins TRBV23-1 and TRBJ2-3; TRBD2 is a possible D gene (6 bases). Being an ORF, TRBV23-1 has a function that is uncertain. The length of the CDR3 is 17 residues. Between the trimmed V and J ends, which lost 4 bases and 1 base, there was a span of 18 bases. The DNA of the CDR3 is TGCGCCAGCAGTCGCCCGGAGGGACTCCCAGGCACAGATACGCAGTATTTT. It specifies CASSRPEGLPGTDTQYF.

The rearrangement joins TRBV18 to TRBJ2-1, with 14 bases that match TRBD2. The V gene end was trimmed by 3 bases and the J gene end by 7 bases; junction bases not matched to a gene: 5. Germline CDR1 KGHSH, CDR2 LQKENI. The CDR3 sequence is 16 residues long. CDR3: CASSPTTSGRVNEQFF. The DNA of the CDR3 is TGTGCCAGCTCACCGACGACTAGCGGGAGGGTGAATGAGCAGTTCTTC.